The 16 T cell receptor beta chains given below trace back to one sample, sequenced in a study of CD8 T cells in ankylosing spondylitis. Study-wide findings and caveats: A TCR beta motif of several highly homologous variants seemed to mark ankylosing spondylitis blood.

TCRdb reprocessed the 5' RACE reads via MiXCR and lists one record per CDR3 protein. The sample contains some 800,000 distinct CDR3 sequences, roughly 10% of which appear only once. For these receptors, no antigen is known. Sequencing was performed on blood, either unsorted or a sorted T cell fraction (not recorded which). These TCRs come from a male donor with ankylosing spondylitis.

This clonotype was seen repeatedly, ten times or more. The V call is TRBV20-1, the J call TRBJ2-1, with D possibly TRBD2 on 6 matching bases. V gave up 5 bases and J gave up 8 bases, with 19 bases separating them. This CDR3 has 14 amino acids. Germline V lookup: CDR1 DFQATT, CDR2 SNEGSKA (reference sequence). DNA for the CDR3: TGCAGTGCTGCCACTAGCAGGAGTGGCGATGAGCAGTTCTTC. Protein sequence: CSAATSRSGDEQFF.

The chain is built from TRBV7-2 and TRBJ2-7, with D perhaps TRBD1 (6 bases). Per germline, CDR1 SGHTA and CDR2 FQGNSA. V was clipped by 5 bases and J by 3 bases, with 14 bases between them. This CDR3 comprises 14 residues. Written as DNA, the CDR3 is TGTGCCAGCAGCCCCGGGACAACTTACTACGAGCAGTACTTC. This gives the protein CASSPGTTYYEQYF.

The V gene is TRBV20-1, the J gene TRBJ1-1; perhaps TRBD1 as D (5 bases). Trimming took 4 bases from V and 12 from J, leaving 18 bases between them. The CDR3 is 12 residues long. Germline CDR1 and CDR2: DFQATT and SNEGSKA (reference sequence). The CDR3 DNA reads TGCAGTGCTATGCAGCGGGGGGGAAAGACTTTCTTT. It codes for CSAMQRGGKTFF.

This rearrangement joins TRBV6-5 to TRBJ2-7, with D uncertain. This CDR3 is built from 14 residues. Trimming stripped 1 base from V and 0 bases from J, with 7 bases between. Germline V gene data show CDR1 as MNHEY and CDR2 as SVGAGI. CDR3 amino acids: CASSYWAGSYEQYF. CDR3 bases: TGTGCCAGCAGTTACTGGGCAGGCTCCTACGAGCAGTACTTC.

CDR3 residues: CASSQGGVYGYTF. For the CDR3, the DNA is TGTGCCAGCAGCCAGGGAGGGGTCTATGGCTACACCTTC. The chain links TRBV3-1 to TRBJ1-2; maybe TRBD1 (5 bases). This CDR3 comprises 13 residues. CDR1 LGHDT and CDR2 YNNKEL come from the germline V gene (reference sequence). The V gene lost 3 bases and the J gene lost 4 bases, with 9 bases spanning the gap.

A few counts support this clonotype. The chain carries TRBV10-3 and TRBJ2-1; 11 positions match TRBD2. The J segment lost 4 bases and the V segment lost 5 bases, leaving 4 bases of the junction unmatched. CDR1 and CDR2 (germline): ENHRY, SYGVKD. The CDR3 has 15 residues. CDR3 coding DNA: TGTGCCATCAGTCCGACTAGCGGGGATTACAATGAGCAGTTCTTC. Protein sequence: CAISPTSGDYNEQFF.

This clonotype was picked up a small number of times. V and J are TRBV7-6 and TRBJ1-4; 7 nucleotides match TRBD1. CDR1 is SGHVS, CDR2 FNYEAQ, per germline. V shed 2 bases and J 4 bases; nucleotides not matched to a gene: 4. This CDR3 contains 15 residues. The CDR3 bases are TGTGCCAGCAGCTTAAGCCAGGGGGGTAATGAAAAACTGTTTTTT. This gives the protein CASSLSQGGNEKLFF.

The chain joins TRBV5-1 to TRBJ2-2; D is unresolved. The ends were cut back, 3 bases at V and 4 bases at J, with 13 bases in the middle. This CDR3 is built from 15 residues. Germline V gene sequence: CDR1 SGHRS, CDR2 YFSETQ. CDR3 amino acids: CASSSGSRSTGELFF. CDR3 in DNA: TGCGCCAGCAGCTCGGGCTCTCGGTCCACCGGGGAGCTGTTTTTT. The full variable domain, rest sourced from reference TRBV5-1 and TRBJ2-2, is KAGVTQTPRYLIKTRGQQVTLSCSPISGHRSVSWYQQTPGQGLQFLFEYFSETQRNKGNFPGRFSGRQFSNSRSEMNVSTLELGDSALYLCASSSGSRSTGELFFGEGSRLTVL.

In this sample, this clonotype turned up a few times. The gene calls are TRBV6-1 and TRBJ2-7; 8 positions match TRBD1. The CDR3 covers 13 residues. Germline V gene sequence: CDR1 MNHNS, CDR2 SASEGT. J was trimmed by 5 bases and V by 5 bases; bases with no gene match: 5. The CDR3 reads CASSQRQGNEQYF. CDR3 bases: TGTGCCAGCAGTCAAAGACAGGGGAACGAGCAGTACTTC.

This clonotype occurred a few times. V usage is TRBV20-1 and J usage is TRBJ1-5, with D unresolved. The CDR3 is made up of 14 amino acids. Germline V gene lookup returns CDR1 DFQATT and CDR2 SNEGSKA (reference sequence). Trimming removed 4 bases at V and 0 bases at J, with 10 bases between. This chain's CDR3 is CSAMSQYSNQPQHF. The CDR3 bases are TGCAGTGCTATGTCGCAATATAGCAATCAGCCCCAGCATTTT.

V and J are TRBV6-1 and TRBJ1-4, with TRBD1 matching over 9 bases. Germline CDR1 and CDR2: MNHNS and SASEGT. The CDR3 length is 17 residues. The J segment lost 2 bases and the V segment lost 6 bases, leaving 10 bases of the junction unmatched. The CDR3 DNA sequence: TGTGCCAGCAGCCCCGGGACAGGGCGGTTCACTAATGAAAAACTGTTTTTT. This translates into CASSPGTGRFTNEKLFF.

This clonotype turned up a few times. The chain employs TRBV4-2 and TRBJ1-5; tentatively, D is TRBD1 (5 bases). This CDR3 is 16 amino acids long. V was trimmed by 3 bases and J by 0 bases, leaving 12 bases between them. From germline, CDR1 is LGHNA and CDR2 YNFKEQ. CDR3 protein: CASSQDTRYSNQPQHF. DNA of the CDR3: TGTGCCAGCAGCCAGGACACTCGGTATAGCAATCAGCCCCAGCATTTT.

CDR3 nucleotide sequence: TGTGCCAGCAGCTTGGCATCGCCAGGGACCACAGATACGCAGTATTTT. Protein product: CASSLASPGTTDTQYF. The V and J genes are TRBV5-4 and TRBJ2-3; TRBD1 or TRBD2 may be the D gene (5 bases each). This CDR3 region has 16 residues. CDR1 and CDR2 from the germline V gene are SGHNT and YYREEE (reference sequence). Trimming took off 0 bases at V and 2 bases at J, with 13 bases between the two ends.

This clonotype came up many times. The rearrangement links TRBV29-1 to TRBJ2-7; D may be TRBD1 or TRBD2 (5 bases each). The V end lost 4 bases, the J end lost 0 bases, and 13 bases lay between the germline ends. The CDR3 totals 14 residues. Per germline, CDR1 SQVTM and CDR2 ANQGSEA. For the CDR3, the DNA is TGCAGCGTTGTCAGAGGGGCCGACTCCTACGAGCAGTACTTC. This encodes CSVVRGADSYEQYF.

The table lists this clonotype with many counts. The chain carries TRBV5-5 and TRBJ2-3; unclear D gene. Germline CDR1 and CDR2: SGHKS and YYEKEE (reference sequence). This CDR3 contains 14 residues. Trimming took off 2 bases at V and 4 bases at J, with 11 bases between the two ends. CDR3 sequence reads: CASSFPEVADTQYF. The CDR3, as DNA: TGTGCCAGCAGCTTTCCGGAAGTCGCAGATACGCAGTATTTT.

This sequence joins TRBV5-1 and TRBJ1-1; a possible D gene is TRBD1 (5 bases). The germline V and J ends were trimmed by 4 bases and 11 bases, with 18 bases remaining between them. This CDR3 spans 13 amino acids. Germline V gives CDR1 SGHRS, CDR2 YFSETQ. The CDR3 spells CASSQGTSGEAFF. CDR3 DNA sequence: TGCGCCAGCAGCCAAGGGACTTCTGGAGAGGCTTTCTTT.